One sample yielded the 18 T cell receptor beta chains listed below, sequenced in a study of cytomegalovirus exposure and HLA in healthy donors. The PCR employed 60 Vbeta primers together with 13 Jbeta primers. Using immunoSEQ multiplex PCR, the repertoire was profiled, and TCRdb retains in-frame clones only, with some absent. The sample holds about 130,000 clones, 66% seen once. Sequencing was performed on PBMCs. The source of these receptors is a human donor in good health.

The V gene is TRBV11-3, the J gene TRBJ2-5, with TRBD1 matching over 9 bases. The last part of the DNA fits TRBJ2-7 better; the J call may be wrong. This CDR3 is built from 15 residues. CDR1 is SGHNT, CDR2 YENEEA, per germline. The CDR3 loop reads CASSGRDRASYEQYF. Written as DNA, the CDR3 is TGTGCCAGCAGCGGCCGGGACAGGGCCTCCTACGAGCAGTACTTC.

The rearrangement joins TRBV5-1 to TRBJ2-5; 15 bases are shared with TRBD2. CDR1 and CDR2 from the germline V gene are SGHRS and YFSETQ. The J segment lost 3 bases and the V segment lost 4 bases, leaving 4 bases of the junction unmatched. There are 16 residues in the CDR3. The CDR3 protein is CASSPGLAGGEETQYF. CDR3 DNA: TGCGCCAGCAGCCCTGGACTAGCGGGAGGGGAAGAGACCCAGTACTTC.

This clone came up a few times. The J gene is TRBJ2-3, the V gene TRBV5-1, with 8 bases aligning to TRBD1. The germline CDR1 and CDR2 sequences are SGHRS and YFSETQ. Trimming cost V 0 bases and J 4 bases; bases outside gene matches: 7. The CDR3 extends over 16 amino acids. CDR3 residues: CASSLDAGGVPDTQYF. The CDR3 region has the DNA TGCGCCAGCAGCTTGGACGCAGGGGGCGTACCAGATACGCAGTATTTT. Together with reference TRBV5-1 and TRBJ2-3, the CDR3 gives the full variable domain: KAGVTQTPRYLIKTRGQQVTLSCSPISGHRSVSWYQQTPGQGLQFLFEYFSETQRNKGNFPGRFSGRQFSNSRSEMNVSTLELGDSALYLCASSLDAGGVPDTQYFGPGTRLTVL.

The chain carries TRBV14 and TRBJ2-2, with 9 positions matching TRBD1. CDR3 length equals 19 residues. Germline assignment: CDR1 SGHDN and CDR2 FVKESK. Trimming at V came to 0 bases and at J to 2 bases, leaving 10 bases not matched to a gene. The CDR3, as DNA: TGTGCCAGCAGCCAAGACCCTACCCGGGACAGGGAAAACACCGGGGAGCTGTTTTTT. Amino acid sequence: CASSQDPTRDRENTGELFF.

CDR3 nucleotides: TGTGCAAGTCCCAAATCACCGGGACTAGACGTTTACGAGCAGTACTTC. Its protein is CASPKSPGLDVYEQYF. V and J are TRBV12-2 and TRBJ2-7; the table names TRBD2, a call not compared with the DNA. TRBV12-2 is a recognized pseudogene. There are 16 residues in the CDR3.

The chain links TRBV10-3 to TRBJ1-3; perhaps TRBD1 as D (6 bases). Between the trimmed V and J ends, which lost 3 bases and 4 bases, there was a span of 10 bases. The germline CDR1 and CDR2 sequences are ENHRY and SYGVKD. The CDR3 is made up of 14 amino acids. CDR3 coding DNA: TGTGCCATCAGTGACAGGGGATCCGGAAACACCATATATTTT. Translated, it gives CAISDRGSGNTIYF.

This clone turned up a few times. The chain links TRBV6-1 to TRBJ2-5; weak D call: TRBD2 (6 bases). The germline CDR1 and CDR2 sequences are MNHNS and SASEGT. Trimming stripped 6 bases from V and 4 bases from J, with 15 bases between. This CDR3 has 14 residues. The CDR3, as DNA: TGTGCCAGCAGGAGGACGGGAGTCCCAGAGACCCAGTACTTC. It specifies CASRRTGVPETQYF.

This clone was seen a single time. The rearrangement links TRBV6-6 to TRBJ1-2; 7 bases match TRBD1. This CDR3 contains 15 residues. Trimming removed 2 bases from V and 2 bases from J; junction bases left unmatched: 5. Germline V gives CDR1 MNHNY, CDR2 SVGAGI (reference sequence). CDR3 nucleotide sequence: TGTGCCAGCAGTTACGCGAGGGGACAGAACTATGGCTACACCTTC. Its protein is CASSYARGQNYGYTF.

Here the CDR3 reads CASSQPLVEGLYEQYF. The CDR3 DNA is TGCGCCAGCAGCCAACCCTTAGTGGAGGGGTTATACGAGCAGTACTTC. The chain is built from TRBV4-1 and TRBJ2-5, with D possibly being TRBD2 (6 bases). The better agreement between TRBJ2-7 and the DNA end casts doubt on the J call. The CDR3 runs to 16 residues. CDR1 is MGHRA, CDR2 YSYEKL, per germline.

This sequence joins TRBV19 and TRBJ2-2; 8 bases line up with TRBD1. The CDR3 is 15 residues long. Germline CDR1 is LNHDA and CDR2 is SQIVND (reference sequence). Unmatched junction bases numbered 6, after V lost 3 bases and J lost 6 bases. CDR3 DNA: TGTGCCAGTAGTATCCTCTTACAGGGGGCCGGGGAGCTGTTTTTT. Residues: CASSILLQGAGELFF. The variable domain in full, with the rest retrieved from reference TRBV19 and TRBJ2-2, is DGGITQSPKYLFRKEGQNVTLSCEQNLNHDAMYWYRQDPGQGLRLIYYSQIVNDFQKGDIAEGYSVSREKKESFPLTVTSAQKNPTAFYLCASSILLQGAGELFFGEGSRLTVL.

V and J are TRBV27 and TRBJ1-2, with D possibly being TRBD1 (5 bases). Germline CDR1 reads MNHEY; CDR2 reads SMNVEV (reference sequence). The CDR3 length is 13 residues. Trimming pared 6 bases from V and 3 bases from J, leaving 11 bases between. The CDR3 DNA reads TGTGCCAGCAGCCTGTCAGGGTACTATGGCTACACCTTC. It specifies CASSLSGYYGYTF.

In this sample, this clone turned up a few times. The gene calls are TRBV18 and TRBJ2-3; 13 bases agree with TRBD2. The CDR3 totals 20 residues. With V trimmed by 2 bases and J by 0 bases, 11 bases remained unmatched. In germline, CDR1 is KGHSH, CDR2 LQKENI. The CDR3 spells CASSPGLAGDLSLSTDTQYF. CDR3 coding DNA: TGTGCCAGCTCACCAGGACTAGCGGGAGATCTCTCTCTTAGCACAGATACGCAGTATTTT.

V usage is TRBV27 and J usage is TRBJ1-2; D is unresolved. CDR3 length equals 13 residues. Between the trimmed V and J ends, which lost 3 bases and 7 bases, there was a span of 12 bases. CDR1 is MNHEY, CDR2 SMNVEV, per germline (reference sequence). The CDR3 coding sequence is TGTGCCAGCAGTTTTTCGGGGAGGGCTGGCTACACCTTC. This codes for CASSFSGRAGYTF.

The chain has TRBV28 and TRBJ2-5; D unclear. The end of the DNA aligns better with TRBJ2-7, so the J call may be wrong. The CDR3 runs to 13 residues. Germline CDR1 and CDR2: MDHEN and SYDVKM. The CDR3 bases are TGTGCCAGCGGCCCCGCGGCCTCCTACGAGCAGTACTTC. Protein: CASGPAASYEQYF.

The chain is built from TRBV15 and TRBJ2-1; weak D call: TRBD2 (6 bases). Looked up from germline, CDR1 is LNHNV and CDR2 is YYDKDF (reference sequence). The V end lost 1 base, the J end lost 2 bases, and 12 bases lay between the germline ends. The CDR3 runs to 16 residues. The CDR3 DNA reads as TGTGCCACCAGCAGAGTCGGCGGAGGGGCCTACAATGAGCAGTTCTTC. Residues: CATSRVGGGAYNEQFF.

The V call is TRBV19, the J call TRBJ1-4; D is perhaps TRBD1 (6 bases). The CDR3 extends over 14 amino acids. Deletions cut 11 bases from V and 1 base from J, with 14 bases between. Per germline, CDR1 LNHDA and CDR2 SQIVND (reference sequence). The CDR3 protein is CAPRGRLTNEKLFF. The CDR3 DNA follows: TGTGCCCCAAGGGGGAGATTAACTAATGAAAAACTGTTTTTT. The full variable domain, completed using reference TRBV19 and TRBJ1-4, is DGGITQSPKYLFRKEGQNVTLSCEQNLNHDAMYWYRQDPGQGLRLIYYSQIVNDFQKGDIAEGYSVSREKKESFPLTVTSAQKNPTAFYLCAPRGRLTNEKLFFGSGTQLSVL.

V gene TRBV9 combines with J gene TRBJ2-1; 7 bases map to TRBD2. CDR3 length: 17 amino acids. The V segment lost 0 bases and the J segment 7 bases; nucleotides outside the gene matches: 13. Germline CDR1 is SGDLS and CDR2 is YYNGEE. The CDR3 sequence is CASSVGIGLADGNEQFF. CDR3 DNA sequence: TGTGCCAGCAGCGTAGGTATTGGGCTAGCGGATGGGAATGAGCAGTTCTTC.

The chain combines TRBV7-9 with TRBJ2-3, with TRBD2 as a possible D gene (5 bases). CDR3 length equals 14 residues. V gave up 4 bases and J gave up 3 bases, with 11 bases separating them. Germline V gene data show CDR1 as SEHNR and CDR2 as FQNEAQ (reference sequence). CDR3 protein: CASSWGVGTDTQYF. In DNA, the CDR3 is TGTGCCAGCAGCTGGGGAGTAGGAACAGATACGCAGTATTTT.